These 28 T cell receptor beta chains share one sample of origin, sequenced in a study of Ad26.COV2.S vaccination and SARS-CoV-2 variants (dated by TCRdb to the early 2020s). This specimen's treatment or condition label, interpreted: some 19 received Ad26.COV2.S at low or high dose, single or two shots; roughly 5 received placebo; per-sample allocation not given. For vaccine and placebo recipients, repertoires were sequenced using samples collected on day 63 after the first injection. To prepare the library, the immunoSEQ multiplex PCR assay was applied. The table was pulled from immuneACCESS by TCRdb, which kept in-frame rearrangements only. Such tables lose some clones; where checked, under half of the loss comes from unresolved V genes, and the rest has no known cause. Present in this sample are a few hundred thousand clones, 75% to 95% of which were seen just once. Of the sample, about 12% is held by the ten largest clones.

Here the sequenced sample was peripheral blood, taken in a trial of Ad26.COV2.S vaccine versus placebo. Every receptor here comes from a person aged 18-65 years who received the Ad26.COV2.S COVID-19 vaccine or a placebo.

V and J are TRBV15 and TRBJ1-4, with D uncertain. This CDR3 region has 16 residues. CDR1 and CDR2 from the germline V gene are LNHNV and YYDKDF (reference sequence). Between the trimmed V and J ends, which lost 4 bases and 3 bases, there was a span of 15 bases. The CDR3 DNA reads as TGTGCCACCAGCATCGAGGGCCAGCTGGCTAATGAAAAACTGTTTTTT. Translated, it gives CATSIEGQLANEKLFF.

The V and J genes are TRBV27 and TRBJ1-6; D not certain. Trimming cost V 2 bases and J 8 bases, with 10 bases left between them. The CDR3 runs to 14 residues. Germline V lookup: CDR1 MNHEY, CDR2 SMNVEV (reference sequence). In DNA form, the CDR3 reads TGTGCCAGCAGTTTAAGTCCACAGTATTCACCCCTCCACTTT. It is translated as CASSLSPQYSPLHF.

The count of this clone is one. J is TRBJ2-1 and V is TRBV6-5; weak D call: TRBD1 (6 bases). Germline CDR1 and CDR2: MNHEY and SVGAGI. The CDR3 totals 13 residues. V lost 6 bases and J lost 9, with 15 bases in between. In DNA, the CDR3 is TGTGCCAGCAGCAGAGGACAGTCCTTTGAGCAGTTCTTC. Protein product: CASSRGQSFEQFF.

This clone was observed a single time. The rearrangement links TRBV4-1 to TRBJ2-7; tentatively, D is TRBD1 (6 bases). Germline CDR1 and CDR2: MGHRA and YSYEKL. The CDR3 totals 13 residues. V lost 4 bases and J 1 base, leaving 8 bases between the germline ends. This chain's CDR3 is CASSPDSSYEQYF. CDR3 nucleotides: TGCGCCAGCAGCCCGGACAGTTCCTACGAGCAGTACTTC.

The rearrangement uses TRBV5-4 and TRBJ2-5; the match to TRBD2 covers 10 bases. J was trimmed by 3 bases and V by 0 bases; bases with no gene match: 2. The CDR3 is 15 amino acids. Germline CDR1 reads SGHNT; CDR2 reads YYREEE (reference sequence). The CDR3 loop is CASSLVLAGEETQYF. In DNA, the CDR3 is TGTGCCAGCAGCTTGGTTCTAGCGGGGGAAGAGACCCAGTACTTC. Combining the CDR3 with reference TRBV5-4 and TRBJ2-5 gives the whole variable domain ETGVTQSPTHLIKTRGQQVTLRCSSQSGHNTVSWYQQALGQGPQFIFQYYREEENGRGNFPPRFSGLQFPNYSSELNVNALELDDSALYLCASSLVLAGEETQYFGPGTRLLVL.

The CDR3 sequence: CASRGEQDTQYF. CDR3 DNA: TGCGCCAGCAGGGGAGAGCAGGATACGCAGTATTTT. The V and J genes are TRBV23-1 and TRBJ2-3; D is perhaps TRBD2 (5 bases). TRBV23-1 is an ORF, and what it does is uncertain. V was clipped by 6 bases and J by 6 bases, with 10 bases between them. The CDR3 is made up of 12 amino acids.

The V call is TRBV9, the J call TRBJ1-6, with D maybe TRBD1 (5 bases). From germline, CDR1 is SGDLS and CDR2 YYNGEE. Between the trimmed V and J ends, which lost 0 bases and 9 bases, there was a span of 10 bases. The CDR3 runs 14 residues. CDR3 sequence (DNA): TGTGCCAGCAGCGTAGGCAGAGGGACTTCACCCCTCCACTTT. Translated: CASSVGRGTSPLHF.

The V gene is TRBV7-8, the J gene TRBJ2-7, with 9 bases lining up with TRBD2. Germline V CDR1 and CDR2: SGHVS, FQNEAQ. The J segment lost 0 bases and the V segment lost 1 base, leaving 10 bases of the junction unmatched. The CDR3 extends over 18 amino acids. CDR3 region: CASSLERLADLSSYEQYF. The CDR3 DNA reads TGTGCCAGCAGCTTAGAGAGACTAGCGGACCTAAGCTCCTACGAGCAGTACTTC.

In its sample, this clone was seen once. The V and J genes are TRBV27 and TRBJ2-3; possible D gene TRBD2, 6 bases. This CDR3 comprises 17 residues. V dropped 1 base and J dropped 0 bases, with 14 bases sitting between them. Germline V CDR1 and CDR2: MNHEY, SMNVEV (reference sequence). This CDR3 is CASSLWGLGTSTDTQYF. In DNA, the CDR3 is TGTGCCAGCAGTTTATGGGGTTTGGGGACTAGCACAGATACGCAGTATTTT.

This rearrangement joins TRBV29-1 to TRBJ2-1, with 9 bases lining up with TRBD2. Germline V CDR1 and CDR2: SQVTM, ANQGSEA. The length of the CDR3 is 18 residues. Germline trimming cut 0 bases from V and 6 bases from J; bases unmatched to any gene: 15. This CDR3 reads CSVEEVGLASGTSNEQFF. The CDR3 bases are TGCAGCGTTGAAGAAGTGGGCCTGGCTAGCGGGACTTCCAATGAGCAGTTCTTC.

The chain links TRBV7-2 to TRBJ2-1; 9 nucleotides agree with TRBD2. J gave up 5 bases and V 3 bases, and 5 bases lay outside the gene matches. The CDR3 runs 15 residues. Germline CDR1 and CDR2: SGHTA and FQGNSA. CDR3 loop: CASSFGLAGNNEQFF. The DNA for the CDR3 is TGTGCCAGCAGCTTCGGGCTAGCGGGGAACAATGAGCAGTTCTTC.

The rearrangement uses TRBV5-4 and TRBJ2-1; D remains ambiguous. Trimming removed 0 bases from V and 4 bases from J, with 8 bases in between. Germline CDR1 and CDR2: SGHNT and YYREEE (reference sequence). The CDR3 is 14 amino acids. The CDR3 loop is CASSLAFQYNEQFF. CDR3 nucleotide sequence: TGTGCCAGCAGCTTGGCGTTCCAATACAATGAGCAGTTCTTC.

V usage is TRBV28 and J usage is TRBJ1-6; weak D call: TRBD1 (6 bases). Trimming removed 7 bases at V and 4 bases at J, with 17 bases between. The CDR3 totals 16 residues. Looked up from germline, CDR1 is MDHEN and CDR2 is SYDVKM. CDR3 protein: CASTPSGTLYNSPLHF. CDR3 sequence (DNA): TGTGCCAGCACCCCCTCCGGGACACTTTATAATTCACCCCTCCACTTT.

The chain couples TRBV4-1 to TRBJ2-5; 7 bases map to TRBD1. CDR3 length: 16 residues. V gave up 0 bases and J gave up 5 bases; unmatched junction bases: 9. In germline, CDR1 is MGHRA, CDR2 YSYEKL. The CDR3 region is CASSQDAEGAWETQYF. As DNA, the CDR3 is TGCGCCAGCAGCCAAGATGCTGAGGGGGCATGGGAGACCCAGTACTTC.

The count of this clone is one. The chain has TRBV9 and TRBJ2-7; D may be TRBD2 (5 bases). V was clipped by 0 bases and J by 1 base, with 11 bases between them. The CDR3 consists of 15 residues. In germline, CDR1 is SGDLS, CDR2 YYNGEE. DNA of the CDR3: TGTGCCAGCAGCGTAGCCGGGGAATTATCCTACGAGCAGTACTTC. Translated, it gives CASSVAGELSYEQYF.

The genes are TRBV10-3 and TRBJ1-5; D unresolved. Trimming left V 0 bases short and J 4 bases short, with 1 base between. In germline, CDR1 is ENHRY, CDR2 SYGVKD. This CDR3 is 12 amino acids long. The CDR3 bases are TGTGCCATCAGTGAGTCGAATCAGCCCCAGCATTTT. Amino acids: CAISESNQPQHF.

V gene TRBV28 combines with J gene TRBJ2-7; 7 bases are a match to TRBD1. CDR1 and CDR2 (germline): MDHEN, SYDVKM. The CDR3 length is 14 residues. Losses at the gene ends were 6 bases for V and 4 bases for J; bases not matched to a gene: 9. CDR3: CASSPPGQTYEQYF. The CDR3 DNA is TGTGCCAGCAGCCCTCCGGGACAGACTTACGAGCAGTACTTC.

The genes are TRBV6-5 and TRBJ2-1, with D tentatively TRBD1 (5 bases). Germline CDR1 is MNHEY and CDR2 is SVGAGI. Trimming left V 4 bases short and J 12 bases short, with 16 bases between. This CDR3 spans 13 amino acids. CDR3 loop: CASSWQGERRQFF. The CDR3 DNA sequence: TGTGCCAGCAGTTGGCAGGGTGAACGTCGGCAGTTCTTC.

The chain carries TRBV11-2 and TRBJ2-7, with 12 nucleotides matching TRBD2. The V segment lost 6 bases and the J segment 4 bases; nucleotides outside the gene matches: 10. This CDR3 spans 16 amino acids. Germline CDR1 and CDR2: SGHAT and FQNNGV. The CDR3 nucleotides read TGTGCCAGCAGGGGGGAGGGGACTAGCGGGTTTTACGAGCAGTACTTC. It is translated as CASRGEGTSGFYEQYF.

The rearrangement links TRBV6-1 to TRBJ2-7; D is uncertain. Trimming left V 1 base short and J 2 bases short, with 6 bases between. There are 13 residues in the CDR3. Germline V gene lookup returns CDR1 MNHNS and CDR2 SASEGT. CDR3 DNA sequence: TGTGCCAGCAGTGAAGGAGAAACCTACGAGCAGTACTTC. The encoded protein is CASSEGETYEQYF.

The chain is built from TRBV11-2 and TRBJ2-3; 7 nucleotides line up with TRBD2. The CDR3 has 19 amino acids. The germline V gene encodes CDR1 SGHAT and CDR2 FQNNGV. The trim removed 1 base at V and 3 bases at J, leaving 16 bases unmatched. The CDR3 is CASSLGGGRGFQSTDTQYF. The DNA of the CDR3 is TGTGCCAGCAGCTTAGGCGGGGGAAGGGGATTCCAGAGTACAGATACGCAGTATTTT.

For this clone: The limits of the CDR3 on the DNA are not certain, so only TCRdb's listed CDR3 is given. The chain carries TRBV21-1 and TRBJ1-1; the table assigns TRBD1, which was not confirmed against the DNA. TRBV21-1 is deemed a pseudogene. The CDR3 is 15 residues long, counting both termini. Here the CDR3 reads CASSARQGWGSGAFF.

This clone was detected a few times. V gene TRBV6-5 combines with J gene TRBJ2-7; 7 bases line up with TRBD2. Germline lookup yields CDR1 MNHEY and CDR2 SVGAGI. V lost 8 bases and J lost 0; bases outside the gene matches: 10. CDR3 size: 15 residues. Here the CDR3 reads CASDFGGTNSYEQYF. The CDR3 DNA reads as TGTGCCAGCGACTTTGGAGGGACTAACTCCTACGAGCAGTACTTC.

This rearrangement joins TRBV7-6 to TRBJ1-2, with 8 bases aligning to TRBD1. J lost 5 bases, V lost 5 bases, and 4 bases had no gene match. The CDR3 loop spans 13 amino acids. The V gene's germline CDR1 is SGHVS and CDR2 FNYEAQ. As DNA, the CDR3 is TGTGCCAGCAGCCCAGGGGGCGCGTATGGCTACACCTTC. Amino acid sequence: CASSPGGAYGYTF. The entire variable domain, with the rest obtained from reference TRBV7-6 and TRBJ1-2, is as follows: GAGVSQSPRYKVTKRGQDVALRCDPISGHVSLYWYRQALGQGPEFLTYFNYEAQQDKSGLPNDRFSAERPEGSISTLTIQRTEQRDSAMYRCASSPGGAYGYTFGSGTRLTVV.

The count of this clone is one. The gene calls are TRBV2 and TRBJ1-5; no reliable D call. This CDR3 is built from 15 residues. Germline V gene data show CDR1 as SNHLY and CDR2 as FYNNEI. With 5 bases removed from V and 0 bases from J, the gap between germline ends came to 11 bases. The CDR3 protein is CASSWRVGSNQPQHF. Written as DNA, the CDR3 is TGTGCCAGCAGTTGGAGGGTTGGTAGCAATCAGCCCCAGCATTTT.

The CDR3 reads CASSGAGNSYNEQFF. The DNA of the CDR3 is TGTGCCAGCTCCGGAGCGGGTAATTCCTACAATGAGCAGTTCTTC. The V gene is TRBV9, the J gene TRBJ2-1; the D gene is possibly TRBD2 (6 bases). This CDR3 is built from 15 residues. V gave up 7 bases and J gave up 1 base, with 15 bases separating them. CDR1 is SGDLS and CDR2 is YYNGEE in the germline V gene.

The chain carries TRBV19 and TRBJ2-2; D may be TRBD1 (5 bases). The CDR3 contains 15 residues. V lost 7 bases, J lost 6 bases, and 18 bases lay in between. The germline gives CDR1 LNHDA, CDR2 SQIVND (reference sequence). The CDR3 bases are TGTGCCAGTACCCCTGGGGCCTTAGGGTCCGGGGAGCTGTTTTTT. Protein: CASTPGALGSGELFF.

The V and J genes are TRBV18 and TRBJ2-4; 7 positions match TRBD2. This CDR3 has 14 residues. V lost 6 bases, J lost 4 bases, and 6 bases stayed unmatched. Germline values: CDR1 KGHSH, CDR2 LQKENI. CDR3 in DNA: TGTGCCAGCTCGTCGTCGCGGGGGAAAAACATTCAGTACTTC. Amino acid sequence: CASSSSRGKNIQYF.